This is a list of T cell receptor beta chains from one sample in a study of blood T cell repertoires in COVID-19. Here immunoSEQ multiplex PCR was the method, and the copy in TCRdb shows in-frame clones only, minus some. The sample shows about 75,000 clones, roughly 90% of them seen only once. Sequencing was carried out using peripheral blood. The receptors shown here come from a woman aged 45-59 years with acute or convalescent COVID-19. The CDR3 runs from the conserved cysteine through the conserved F or W. The D gene is left open where the match is weak. Some rows have no size entry. The others give once, few or many, or a class for an expanded clone.

v_call: TRBV19
clone_size: .
d_call: TRBD1
j_call: TRBJ1-1
cdr3_nt: TGTGCCAGTAGTATCTTCGACAGGGCCACTGAAGCTTTCTTT
cdr3_aa: CASSIFDRATEAFF

v_call: TRBV5-1
clone_size: few
d_call: TRBD1
j_call: TRBJ1-2
cdr3_nt: TGCGCCAGCAGCCAACAGGGGAGCGGCTATGGCTACACCTTC
cdr3_aa: CASSQQGSGYGYTF

v_call: TRBV7-9
clone_size: .
d_call: .
j_call: TRBJ2-7
cdr3_nt: TGTGCCAGCAGCCCACTTCGTGCTACTAACTACGAGCAGTACTTC
cdr3_aa: CASSPLRATNYEQYF

v_call: TRBV4-1
clone_size: .
d_call: TRBD2
j_call: TRBJ2-6
cdr3_nt: TGCGCCAGCAGCCAAGCTAGCGGGGGGGCCTTTGGGGCCAACGTCCTGACTTTC
cdr3_aa: CASSQASGGAFGANVLTF

v_call: TRBV6-4
clone_size: .
d_call: TRBD1
j_call: TRBJ1-5
cdr3_nt: TGTGCCAGCAGCAGAGACAGGGGGCAGCCCCAGCATTTT
cdr3_aa: CASSRDRGQPQHF

v_call: TRBV5-6
clone_size: .
d_call: TRBD2
j_call: TRBJ2-5
cdr3_nt: TGTGCCAGCAGGCTAGCGGGGGGCCAAGAGACCCAGTACTTC
cdr3_aa: CASRLAGGQETQYF

v_call: TRBV11-2
clone_size: .
d_call: .
j_call: TRBJ1-2
cdr3_nt: TGTGCCAGCAGCCCCGGACAAGGGAAGTATGGCTACACCTTC
cdr3_aa: CASSPGQGKYGYTF

v_call: TRBV19
clone_size: once
d_call: TRBD2
j_call: TRBJ2-7
cdr3_nt: TGTGCCAGTAGTATAGCTGGGGGGGACTACGAGCAGTACTTC
cdr3_aa: CASSIAGGDYEQYF

v_call: TRBV2
clone_size: .
d_call: TRBD1
j_call: TRBJ2-7
cdr3_nt: TGTGCCAGCAGTGGGAGACAGGGGAGCGAGCAGTACTTC
cdr3_aa: CASSGRQGSEQYF

v_call: TRBV5-5
clone_size: .
d_call: .
j_call: TRBJ1-1
cdr3_nt: TGTGCCAGCAGCTTGGTCGCCCAAGGCGGGAACACTGAAGCTTTCTTT
cdr3_aa: CASSLVAQGGNTEAFF

v_call: TRBV6-5
clone_size: .
d_call: TRBD2
j_call: TRBJ2-7
cdr3_nt: TGTGCCACCCCCGGGGGGGCGGGTTACGAGCAGTACTTC
cdr3_aa: CATPGGAGYEQYF

v_call: TRBV7-2
clone_size: .
d_call: TRBD1
j_call: TRBJ1-5
cdr3_nt: TGTGCCAGCAGCTTAGGACAGGGGGCGCGTCAGCCCCAGCATTTT
cdr3_aa: CASSLGQGARQPQHF

v_call: TRBV4-2
clone_size: .
d_call: .
j_call: TRBJ1-4
cdr3_nt: TGTGCCAGCAGCCAAGATCAAGGAGGGGTTAATGAAAAACTGTTTTTT
cdr3_aa: CASSQDQGGVNEKLFF

v_call: TRBV7-9
clone_size: .
d_call: .
j_call: TRBJ1-1
cdr3_nt: TGTGCCAGCATCCTCAAGGGTGGTCTTAGGCAGGGCCTTAACACTGAAGCTTTCTTT
cdr3_aa: CASILKGGLRQGLNTEAFF

v_call: TRBV4-3
clone_size: .
d_call: .
j_call: TRBJ2-2
cdr3_nt: TGCGCCAGCAGCCAAGATTTGGCGGGAACCGGGGAGCTGTTTTTT
cdr3_aa: CASSQDLAGTGELFF

v_call: TRBV30
clone_size: .
d_call: .
j_call: TRBJ2-2
cdr3_nt: TGTGCCTGGAGCGGGACATCTACCGGGGAGCTGTTTTTT
cdr3_aa: CAWSGTSTGELFF

v_call: TRBV6-5
clone_size: .
d_call: .
j_call: TRBJ2-1
cdr3_nt: TGTGCCAGCAGTTACTCGGGGAAGACTACAGGGCGGCAGTTCTTC
cdr3_aa: CASSYSGKTTGRQFF

v_call: TRBV28
clone_size: .
d_call: TRBD2
j_call: TRBJ2-3
cdr3_nt: TGTGCCAGCAGTTCGAGCGGGAGGTACAGCACAGATACGCAGTATTTT
cdr3_aa: CASSSSGRYSTDTQYF

v_call: TRBV7-8
clone_size: .
d_call: .
j_call: TRBJ1-1
cdr3_nt: TGTGCCAGCAGCTTAAGACAGAACACTGAAGCTTTCTTT
cdr3_aa: CASSLRQNTEAFF

v_call: TRBV27
clone_size: .
d_call: TRBD1
j_call: TRBJ1-1
cdr3_nt: TGTGCCAGCAGTCCTGGACAGGGGCCGAACACTGAAGCTTTCTTT
cdr3_aa: CASSPGQGPNTEAFF

v_call: TRBV6-1
clone_size: few
d_call: .
j_call: TRBJ1-1
cdr3_nt: TGTGCCAGCAGTACCTCCCTAGGAGCTTTCTTT
cdr3_aa: CASSTSLGAFF

v_call: TRBV5-4
clone_size: few
d_call: .
j_call: TRBJ1-6
cdr3_nt: TGTGCCAGCAGCTTTTCCCGTACTAGTTCACCCCTCCACTTT
cdr3_aa: CASSFSRTSSPLHF

v_call: TRBV30
clone_size: .
d_call: TRBD1
j_call: TRBJ1-2
cdr3_nt: TGTGCCTGGACCTGGGACAGGGTTGGCTACACCTTC
cdr3_aa: CAWTWDRVGYTF

v_call: TRBV27
clone_size: .
d_call: .
j_call: TRBJ1-1
cdr3_nt: TGTGCCAGCAGTAATACAAAGGAGGCTGAAGCTTTCTTT
cdr3_aa: CASSNTKEAEAFF

v_call: TRBV4-3
clone_size: .
d_call: .
j_call: TRBJ1-1
cdr3_nt: TGCGCCAGCAGCCAAAGCCAGGTGAACACTGAAGCTTTCTTT
cdr3_aa: CASSQSQVNTEAFF

v_call: TRBV5-1
clone_size: .
d_call: .
j_call: TRBJ1-1
cdr3_nt: TGCGCCAGCAGCCCACAGGGAGTGGGGAACACTGAAGCTTTCTTT
cdr3_aa: CASSPQGVGNTEAFF

v_call: TRBV11-2
clone_size: .
d_call: .
j_call: TRBJ1-3
cdr3_nt: TGTGCCAGCAGCTTAGCAGGGGTCCGAAACACCATATATTTT
cdr3_aa: CASSLAGVRNTIYF

v_call: TRBV3-1/TRBV3-2
clone_size: .
d_call: .
j_call: TRBJ1-4
cdr3_nt: TGTGCCAGCAGCCAAATCACAGGGAATGAAAAACTGTTTTTT
cdr3_aa: CASSQITGNEKLFF

v_call: TRBV15
clone_size: few
d_call: .
j_call: TRBJ1-5
cdr3_nt: TGTGCCACCAGCAGAGATCCAGGATCTAATCAGCCCCAGCATTTT
cdr3_aa: CATSRDPGSNQPQHF

v_call: TRBV19
clone_size: .
d_call: TRBD2
j_call: TRBJ2-3
cdr3_nt: TGTGCCAGTAGTATAGGGACTAGCGCTAGCACAGATACGCAGTATTTT
cdr3_aa: CASSIGTSASTDTQYF

v_call: TRBV9
clone_size: .
d_call: TRBD2
j_call: TRBJ2-3
cdr3_nt: TGTGCCAGCAGCCCCACTAGCGGGGAGGGGAGTACGCAGTATTTT
cdr3_aa: CASSPTSGEGSTQYF

v_call: TRBV5-4
clone_size: once
d_call: TRBD1
j_call: TRBJ2-1
cdr3_nt: TGTGCCAGCAGCGGGACAGGGGATCATGAGCAGTTCTTC
cdr3_aa: CASSGTGDHEQFF

v_call: TRBV9
clone_size: .
d_call: TRBD1
j_call: TRBJ1-6
cdr3_nt: TGTGCCAGCAGCGTTAATCAGGGGGCTAATTCACCCCTCCACTTT
cdr3_aa: CASSVNQGANSPLHF

v_call: TRBV19
clone_size: .
d_call: TRBD1
j_call: TRBJ1-5
cdr3_nt: TGTGCCAGTAGTATATGGACAGGCGGGGTTCAGCCCCAGCATTTT
cdr3_aa: CASSIWTGGVQPQHF

v_call: TRBV29-1
clone_size: .
d_call: .
j_call: TRBJ2-1
cdr3_nt: TGCAGCGTTGAAGAGGGGGACTTCCACCTGAGTGAGCAGTTCTTC
cdr3_aa: CSVEEGDFHLSEQFF

v_call: TRBV7-2
clone_size: .
d_call: TRBD1
j_call: TRBJ1-6
cdr3_nt: TGTGCCAGCAGCCCGAACAGGGGCGACTATAATTCACCCCTCCACTTT
cdr3_aa: CASSPNRGDYNSPLHF